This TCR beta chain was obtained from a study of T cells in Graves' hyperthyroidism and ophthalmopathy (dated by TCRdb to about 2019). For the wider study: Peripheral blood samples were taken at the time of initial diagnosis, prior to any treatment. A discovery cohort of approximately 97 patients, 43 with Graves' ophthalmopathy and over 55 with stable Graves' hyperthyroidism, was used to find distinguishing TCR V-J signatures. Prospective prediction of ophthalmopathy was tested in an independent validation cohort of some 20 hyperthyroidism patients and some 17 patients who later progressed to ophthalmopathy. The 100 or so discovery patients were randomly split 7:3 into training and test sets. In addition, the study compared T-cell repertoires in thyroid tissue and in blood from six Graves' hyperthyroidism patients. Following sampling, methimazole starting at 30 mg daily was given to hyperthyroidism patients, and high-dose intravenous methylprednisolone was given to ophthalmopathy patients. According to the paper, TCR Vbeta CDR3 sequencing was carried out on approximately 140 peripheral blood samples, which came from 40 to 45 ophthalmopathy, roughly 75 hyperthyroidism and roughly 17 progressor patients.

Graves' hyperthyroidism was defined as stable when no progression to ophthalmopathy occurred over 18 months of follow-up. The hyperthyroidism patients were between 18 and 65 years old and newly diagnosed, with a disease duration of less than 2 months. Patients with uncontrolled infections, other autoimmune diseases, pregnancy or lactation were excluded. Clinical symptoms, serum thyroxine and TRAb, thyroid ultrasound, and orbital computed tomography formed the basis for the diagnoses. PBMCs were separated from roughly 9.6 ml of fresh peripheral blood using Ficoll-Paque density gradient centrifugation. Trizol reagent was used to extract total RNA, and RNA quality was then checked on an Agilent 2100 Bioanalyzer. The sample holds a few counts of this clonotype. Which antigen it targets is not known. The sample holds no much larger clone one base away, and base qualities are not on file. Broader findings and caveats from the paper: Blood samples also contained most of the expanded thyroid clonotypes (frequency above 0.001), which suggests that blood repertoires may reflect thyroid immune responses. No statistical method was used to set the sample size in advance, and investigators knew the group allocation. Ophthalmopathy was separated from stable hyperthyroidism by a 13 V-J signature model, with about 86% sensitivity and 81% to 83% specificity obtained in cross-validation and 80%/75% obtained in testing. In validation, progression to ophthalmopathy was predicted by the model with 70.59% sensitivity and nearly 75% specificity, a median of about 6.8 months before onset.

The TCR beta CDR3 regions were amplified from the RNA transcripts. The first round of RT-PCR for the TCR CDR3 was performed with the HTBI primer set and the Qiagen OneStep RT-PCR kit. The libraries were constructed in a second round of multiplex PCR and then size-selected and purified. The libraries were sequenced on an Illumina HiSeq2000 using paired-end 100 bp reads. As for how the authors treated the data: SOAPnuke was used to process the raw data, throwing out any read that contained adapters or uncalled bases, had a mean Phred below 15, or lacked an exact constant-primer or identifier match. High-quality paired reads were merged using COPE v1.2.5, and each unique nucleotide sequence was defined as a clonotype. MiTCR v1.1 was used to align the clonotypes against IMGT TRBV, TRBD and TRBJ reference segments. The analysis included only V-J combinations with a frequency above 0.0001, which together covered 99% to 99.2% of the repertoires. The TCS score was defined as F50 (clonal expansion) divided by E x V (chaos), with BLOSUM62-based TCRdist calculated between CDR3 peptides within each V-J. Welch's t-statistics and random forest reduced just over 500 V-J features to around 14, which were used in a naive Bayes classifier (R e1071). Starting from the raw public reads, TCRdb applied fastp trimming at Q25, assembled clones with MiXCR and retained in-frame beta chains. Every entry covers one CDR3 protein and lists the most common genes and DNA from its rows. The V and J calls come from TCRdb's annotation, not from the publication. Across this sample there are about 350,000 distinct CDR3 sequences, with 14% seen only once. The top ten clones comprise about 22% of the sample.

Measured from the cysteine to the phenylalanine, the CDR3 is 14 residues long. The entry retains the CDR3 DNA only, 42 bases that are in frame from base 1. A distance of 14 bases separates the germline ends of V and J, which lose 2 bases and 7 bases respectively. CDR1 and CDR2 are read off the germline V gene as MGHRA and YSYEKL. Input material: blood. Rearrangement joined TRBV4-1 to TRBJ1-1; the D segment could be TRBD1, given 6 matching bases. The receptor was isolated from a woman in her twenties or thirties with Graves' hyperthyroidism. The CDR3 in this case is CASSQPTGSGEAFF. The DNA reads TGCGCCAGCAGCCAACCGACAGGTTCAGGTGAAGCTTTCTTT.